Each of the 27 T cell receptor beta chains below was sequenced from the same sample in a study of shared clonotypes between healthy human individuals (TCRdb year 2020). The method behind the library was the immunoSEQ multiplex PCR assay. Imported from immuneACCESS, the table was reduced by TCRdb to in-frame sequences with V and J called. These copies leave out some clones; in studies compared against another copy, an unresolved V gene accounts for under half, and the cause of the remainder is not known. The sample table lists 950,000 to 1,100,000 clones, about four fifths of them with a count of one. Together, the top ten hold roughly 0.61% of the sample. The material sequenced was memory CD4+ T cells from PBMCs. Read against the paper, the sample's cell subset or site label means: CD45RA-negative fraction. Source of these receptors: a man younger than 30 in good health. Some clones in this sample may be carry-over from other donors' samples.

This clone was detected a few times. The chain carries TRBV5-4 and TRBJ1-1; no clear D gene. Trimming shortened V by 0 bases and J by 0 bases, and 9 bases separated the two germline ends. CDR1 is SGHNT and CDR2 is YYREEE in the germline V gene (reference sequence). The CDR3 consists of 15 residues. The CDR3 DNA sequence: TGTGCCAGCAGCTTGGCAAACAGTTTGAACACTGAAGCTTTCTTT. Translated, it gives CASSLANSLNTEAFF.

The gene calls are TRBV6-5 and TRBJ1-5; D is ambiguous. Germline V CDR1 and CDR2: MNHEY, SVGAGI. This CDR3 region has 11 residues. Trimming removed 5 bases from V and 12 bases from J, with 11 bases in between. This CDR3 is CASSASVYQHF. The CDR3 DNA sequence: TGTGCCAGCAGTGCCTCGGTCTACCAGCATTTT.

V gene TRBV18 combines with J gene TRBJ1-3; 7 nucleotides agree with TRBD1. The CDR3 loop spans 17 amino acids. Trimming at V came to 6 bases and at J to 4 bases, leaving 15 bases not matched to a gene. CDR1 and CDR2 from the germline V gene are KGHSH and LQKENI. The DNA for the CDR3 is TGTGCCAGCTCCCTTTACTCCGGGACAGCCCTAGGAAACACCATATATTTT. Translating it yields CASSLYSGTALGNTIYF.

The genes are TRBV7-9 and TRBJ1-5; 7 positions match TRBD1. Looked up from germline, CDR1 is SEHNR and CDR2 is FQNEAQ (reference sequence). Trimming cost V 1 base and J 15 bases; bases outside gene matches: 9. CDR3 size: 13 residues. CDR3 sequence reads: CASSLEAGGVTHF. The CDR3, as DNA: TGTGCCAGCAGCTTAGAAGCAGGGGGGGTCACGCATTTT.

This clone was counted a few times. The chain uses TRBV7-9 and TRBJ2-7; D is undetermined. Germline V gene lookup returns CDR1 SEHNR and CDR2 FQNEAQ (reference sequence). Trimming removed 2 bases at V and 5 bases at J, with 10 bases between. CDR3 size: 13 residues. The CDR3 reads CASSLIRSHEQYF. CDR3 in DNA: TGTGCCAGCAGCTTAATTCGAAGCCACGAGCAGTACTTC.

This clone appeared a few times. The chain uses TRBV5-1 and TRBJ2-1; D is unresolved. Germline loops: CDR1 SGHRS, CDR2 YFSETQ. The CDR3 length is 15 residues. V was trimmed by 4 bases and J by 6 bases, leaving 17 bases between them. The CDR3 bases are TGCGCCAGCAGCCGCTTACCCGGAGAGATCAATGAGCAGTTCTTC. Translated: CASSRLPGEINEQFF.

DNA for the CDR3: TGTGCCAGCAGTTTAGTCGGGCAGAACAAGGAAGCTTTCTTT. Its translation: CASSLVGQNKEAFF. This chain connects TRBV28 to TRBJ1-1; D gene unclear. CDR1 and CDR2 from the germline V gene are MDHEN and SYDVKM. Trimming left V 2 bases short and J 8 bases short, with 15 bases between. The CDR3 runs 14 residues.

On this clone itself: Germline and junction disagree at one end, which may indicate a read error. The chain recombines TRBV11-2 with TRBJ1-1; D unclear. The CDR3 contains 15 residues. Germline CDR1 SGHAT, CDR2 FQNNGV. DNA of the CDR3: TGTGCCAGCAGCTTAGCGCCCAGCAGGAACCCTGAAGCTTTCTTT. This encodes CASSLAPSRNPEAFF.

Comments on this clone: Other DNA sequences from this sample encode an identical CDR3 as well. The rearrangement links TRBV30 to TRBJ2-3; D is perhaps TRBD2 (7 bases). This CDR3 region has 14 residues. The germline V gene has CDR1 GTSNPN and CDR2 SVGIG (reference sequence). Trimming pared 1 base from V and 2 bases from J, leaving 10 bases between. CDR3 nucleotide sequence: TGTGCCTGGAGTGGGGGGGGCTCCACAGATACGCAGTATTTT. It codes for CAWSGGGSTDTQYF. Combining the CDR3 with reference TRBV30 and TRBJ2-3 gives the whole variable domain SQTIHQWPATLVQPVGSPLSLECTVEGTSNPNLYWYRQAAGRGLQLLFYSVGIGQISSEVPQNLSASRPQDRQFILSSKKLLLSDSGFYLCAWSGGGSTDTQYFGPGTRLTVL.

J is TRBJ2-5 and V is TRBV5-1, with 9 bases fitting TRBD1. CDR3 length equals 17 residues. With V trimmed by 2 bases and J by 5 bases, 13 bases remained unmatched. Germline CDR1 and CDR2: SGHRS and YFSETQ. The DNA for the CDR3 is TGCGCCAGCAGCTTTGCTCCCCCGGGACAGGGCGGGGAGACCCAGTACTTC. The encoded protein is CASSFAPPGQGGETQYF.

The CDR3 DNA reads as TGTGCCAGCAGACCTCTAGCGTCCAGCTCCTACGAGCAGTACTTC. Translation gives CASRPLASSSYEQYF. The J gene is TRBJ2-7, the V gene TRBV2; maybe TRBD2 (6 bases). The CDR3 is made up of 15 amino acids. The germline CDR1 and CDR2 sequences are SNHLY and FYNNEI. V was clipped by 6 bases and J by 0 bases, with 15 bases between them. The variable domain in full, completed from reference TRBV2 and TRBJ2-7, reads EPEVTQTPSHQVTQMGQEVILRCVPISNHLYFYWYRQILGQKVEFLVSFYNNEISEKSEIFDDQFSVERPDGSNFTLKIRSTKLEDSAMYFCASRPLASSSYEQYFGPGTRLTVT.

This clone was detected only a few times. The chain uses TRBV7-3 and TRBJ2-2, with 12 positions matching TRBD2. The germline gives CDR1 SGHTA, CDR2 FQGTGA. V shed 5 bases and J 4 bases; nucleotides not matched to a gene: 5. The CDR3 length is 16 residues. The CDR3 DNA reads TGTGCCAGCAGCACATCGACTAGCGGGGGCACCGGGGAGCTGTTTTTT. It specifies CASSTSTSGGTGELFF.

The V call is TRBV11-2, the J call TRBJ2-5, with 7 bases lining up with TRBD2. The CDR3 spans 14 residues. Germline loops: CDR1 SGHAT, CDR2 FQNNGV. With V trimmed by 5 bases and J by 11 bases, 14 bases remained unmatched. The DNA for the CDR3 is TGTGCCAGCAGCCCCCCGCGCACGATGGGGGGGCAGTACTTC. Amino acids: CASSPPRTMGGQYF.

This chain uses TRBV18 with TRBJ2-1; 10 nucleotides match TRBD2. The V gene end was trimmed by 6 bases and the J gene end by 5 bases; junction bases not matched to a gene: 10. The CDR3 loop spans 16 amino acids. CDR1 is KGHSH, CDR2 LQKENI, per germline. CDR3 DNA: TGTGCCAGCTCTCTGACCCGGACTAGCGGAAACAATGAGCAGTTCTTC. This translates into CASSLTRTSGNNEQFF.

This rearrangement joins TRBV6-5 to TRBJ2-5; D uncertain. The germline CDR1 and CDR2 sequences are MNHEY and SVGAGI. The ends were cut back, 4 bases at V and 3 bases at J, with 12 bases in the middle. The length of the CDR3 is 14 residues. This CDR3 is CASSFLGREETQYF. CDR3 coding DNA: TGTGCCAGCAGTTTCTTAGGTCGGGAAGAGACCCAGTACTTC.

V usage is TRBV5-1 and J usage is TRBJ1-2; D call uncertain. Germline V gives CDR1 SGHRS, CDR2 YFSETQ. CDR3 size: 15 residues. Trimming cost V 0 bases and J 4 bases, with 13 bases left between them. CDR3 bases: TGCGCCAGCAGCTTGGATGAAGGCAGAGGCTATGGCTACACCTTC. It specifies CASSLDEGRGYGYTF.

The rearrangement joins TRBV9 to TRBJ1-1; D unresolved. Per the germline V gene, CDR1 is SGDLS and CDR2 is YYNGEE. Trimming pared 1 base from V and 3 bases from J, leaving 16 bases between. The CDR3 is made up of 16 amino acids. The CDR3: CASSVSWEGRDTEAFF. The CDR3 coding sequence is TGTGCCAGCAGCGTATCTTGGGAGGGTAGGGACACTGAAGCTTTCTTT.

CDR3 bases: TGTGCCAGCAGCGTAGGGACTAGCGGGAGGAGATCCTACGAGCAGTACTTC. It yields the protein CASSVGTSGRRSYEQYF. This chain joins TRBV9 and TRBJ2-7, with TRBD2 matching 14 bases. The CDR3 consists of 17 residues. Losses at the gene ends were 0 bases for V and 1 base for J; bases not matched to a gene: 3. Germline V CDR1 and CDR2: SGDLS, YYNGEE. The whole variable domain, remainder taken from reference TRBV9 and TRBJ2-7, is DSGVTQTPKHLITATGQRVTLRCSPRSGDLSVYWYQQSLDQGLQFLIQYYNGEERAKGNILERFSAQQFPDLHSELNLSSLELGDSALYFCASSVGTSGRRSYEQYFGPGTRLTVT.

The chain joins TRBV19 to TRBJ2-3; D is possibly TRBD1 or TRBD2 (5 bases each). The germline V gene encodes CDR1 LNHDA and CDR2 SQIVND (reference sequence). The V and J ends lost 5 bases and 8 bases respectively, with 14 bases between them. There are 13 residues in the CDR3. CDR3 protein: CASSLWDDATQYF. The DNA for the CDR3 is TGTGCCAGTAGTCTATGGGACGACGCTACGCAGTATTTT.

The rearrangement joins TRBV30 to TRBJ1-5; TRBD1 matches 7 bases. This CDR3 has 15 amino acids. Germline lookup yields CDR1 GTSNPN and CDR2 SVGIG (reference sequence). Trimming at V came to 4 bases and at J to 4 bases, leaving 10 bases not matched to a gene. The CDR3 nucleotides are TGTGCCTGGACCCCCTGGGGACAGCTTAATCAGCCCCAGCATTTT. Its protein product is CAWTPWGQLNQPQHF.

This clone has a count of ten or more. The chain recombines TRBV29-1 with TRBJ1-5; D is unresolved. Germline V gene data show CDR1 as SQVTM and CDR2 as ANQGSEA. The CDR3 length is 12 residues. The germline V and J ends were trimmed by 7 bases and 3 bases, with 10 bases remaining between them. The CDR3 here is CSASSANQPQHF. Here the CDR3 DNA reads TGCAGCGCCTCGTCGGCCAATCAGCCCCAGCATTTT. Drawing the rest from reference TRBV29-1 and TRBJ1-5, the complete variable domain is SAVISQKPSRDICQRGTSLTIQCQVDSQVTMMFWYRQQPGQSLTLIATANQGSEATYESGFVIDKFPISRPNLTFSTLTVSNMSPEDSSIYLCSASSANQPQHFGDGTRLSIL.

In the case of this clone: The same CDR3 is also encoded by other DNA sequences in this sample. The genes are TRBV5-1 and TRBJ2-5, with D uncertain. CDR3 length: 13 amino acids. The V gene lost 5 bases and the J gene lost 2 bases, with 10 bases spanning the gap. CDR1 and CDR2 from the germline V gene are SGHRS and YFSETQ. The CDR3 loop is CASSSSVQETQYF. CDR3 sequence (DNA): TGCGCCAGCAGTTCGTCGGTTCAAGAGACCCAGTACTTC.

The CDR3 coding sequence is TGTGCCAGCTCCCTACGGGGGGATTCCTCTGGGGCCAACGTCCTGACTTTC. This codes for CASSLRGDSSGANVLTF. This chain links TRBV18 with TRBJ2-6; TRBD2 matches at 7 bases. With V trimmed by 6 bases and J by 0 bases, 8 bases remained unmatched. The CDR3 runs to 17 residues. Germline values: CDR1 KGHSH, CDR2 LQKENI.

The chain combines TRBV30 with TRBJ1-1; D perhaps matches TRBD1 (5 bases). CDR3 length: 13 amino acids. V gave up 3 bases and J gave up 4 bases, with 12 bases separating them. The germline gives CDR1 GTSNPN, CDR2 SVGIG (reference sequence). The chain's CDR3 is CAWSAGRATEAFF. The CDR3 DNA follows: TGTGCCTGGAGCGCGGGCAGGGCCACTGAAGCTTTCTTT.

V and J are TRBV2 and TRBJ2-2; D not certain. This CDR3 contains 11 residues. V was trimmed by 6 bases and J by 7 bases, leaving 6 bases between them. In germline, CDR1 is SNHLY, CDR2 FYNNEI. CDR3 in amino acids: CASSGDGELFF. The CDR3 nucleotides are TGTGCCAGCAGCGGCGACGGGGAGCTGTTTTTT.

This clone was observed many times. The gene calls are TRBV5-1 and TRBJ2-1; possibly TRBD2 for D (6 bases). The length of the CDR3 is 14 residues. V was trimmed by 4 bases and J by 9 bases, leaving 17 bases between them. Germline CDR1 reads SGHRS; CDR2 reads YFSETQ. CDR3 nucleotides: TGCGCCAGCAGCCCTGACCCCGGGGGTAGTGAGCAGTTCTTC. Translation: CASSPDPGGSEQFF.

The V and J genes are TRBV7-2 and TRBJ2-7; D ambiguous. The V gene's germline CDR1 is SGHTA and CDR2 FQGNSA. The CDR3 loop spans 13 amino acids. The V end was cut by 0 bases, the J end by 2 bases, with 5 bases between. The CDR3 nucleotides read TGTGCCAGCAGCTTAGCACCCGCCTACGAGCAGTACTTC. As protein: CASSLAPAYEQYF.